This is a list of T cell receptor beta chains from one sample in a study of T cell responses to AZD1222 COVID-19 vaccine. Produced via immunoSEQ multiplex PCR; TCRdb's table is partial and in-frame only. The sample contains 96,000 or so clones, approximately 90% of which appear only once. The source was peripheral blood, collected on day 0 of AZD1222 vaccination. The source is an adult in good health. Each CDR3 is given with its conserved first and last residue. The D gene is left open where the match is weak. A row's size may be missing; if present it is once, few, many or a size class.

CDR3nt: TGTGCCAGCTCACCAGGGCAGGATAATGAAAAACTGTTTTTT
CDR3aa: CASSPGQDNEKLFF
abundance: -
j_gene: TRBJ1-4
v_gene: TRBV18
d_gene: -

CDR3nt: TGTGCCAGCAGCCAAGATAGGAGGCTCAATGGCTACACCTTC
CDR3aa: CASSQDRRLNGYTF
abundance: few
j_gene: TRBJ1-2
v_gene: TRBV4-2
d_gene: -

CDR3nt: TGCGCCAGCAGCTTGATATTCACGCGGGGGGACTCCTACAATGAGCAGTTCTTC
CDR3aa: CASSLIFTRGDSYNEQFF
abundance: medium-sized
j_gene: TRBJ2-1
v_gene: TRBV5-1
d_gene: TRBD2

CDR3nt: TGTGCCAGCACTACAGGGGGCAATCAGCCCCAGCATTTT
CDR3aa: CASTTGGNQPQHF
abundance: many
j_gene: TRBJ1-5
v_gene: TRBV6-6
d_gene: TRBD1

CDR3nt: TGCGCCAGCAGCCAAGATGTGGCTAGCGGGGGGGGCAAGTACTTC
CDR3aa: CASSQDVASGGGKYF
abundance: -
j_gene: TRBJ2-4
v_gene: TRBV4-1
d_gene: TRBD2

CDR3nt: TGTGCCAGCAGCTCGGACAACTGGAGCTCCTACGAGCAGTACTTC
CDR3aa: CASSSDNWSSYEQYF
abundance: -
j_gene: TRBJ2-7
v_gene: TRBV7-2
d_gene: -

CDR3nt: TGTGCCGGATCGGTATACAATGAGCAGTTCTTC
CDR3aa: CAGSVYNEQFF
abundance: once
j_gene: TRBJ2-1
v_gene: TRBV30
d_gene: -

CDR3nt: TGTGCCAGCAGAAAGGACAGGGTCTCAAGGCAGCCCCAGCATTTT
CDR3aa: CASRKDRVSRQPQHF
abundance: -
j_gene: TRBJ1-5
v_gene: TRBV2
d_gene: TRBD1

CDR3nt: TGTGCCAGTACCCCGTCGCAGGGGGCACGGCTCAATGAGCAGTTCTTC
CDR3aa: CASTPSQGARLNEQFF
abundance: once
j_gene: TRBJ2-1
v_gene: TRBV19
d_gene: TRBD1

CDR3nt: TGCGCCAGCAGCCGGGGGGCCGATGAGCAGTTCTTC
CDR3aa: CASSRGADEQFF
abundance: -
j_gene: TRBJ2-1
v_gene: TRBV4-1
d_gene: -

CDR3nt: TGTGCCAGCAGCCCCCGGGGCAGGGCCTTTGAGCCTAAAGGCACTGAAGCTTTCTTT
CDR3aa: CASSPRGRAFEPKGTEAFF
abundance: -
j_gene: TRBJ1-1
v_gene: TRBV9
d_gene: -

CDR3nt: TGTGCCAGCAGCTTATGGCAGGGGCCCGGTCAGCCCCAGCATTTT
CDR3aa: CASSLWQGPGQPQHF
abundance: -
j_gene: TRBJ1-5
v_gene: TRBV11-2
d_gene: -

CDR3nt: TGTGCCAGCAGCAGGACAGGGGGCGACACCGGGGAGCTGTTTTTT
CDR3aa: CASSRTGGDTGELFF
abundance: -
j_gene: TRBJ2-2
v_gene: TRBV9
d_gene: TRBD1

CDR3nt: TGTGCCAGCAGCGTCGGTATAGGAGGCGACATTCAGTACTTC
CDR3aa: CASSVGIGGDIQYF
abundance: -
j_gene: TRBJ2-4
v_gene: TRBV6-5
d_gene: -

CDR3nt: TGTGCCAGCAGCTTACCAGGAGGGTCCTACGAGCAGTACTTC
CDR3aa: CASSLPGGSYEQYF
abundance: -
j_gene: TRBJ2-7
v_gene: TRBV13
d_gene: -

CDR3nt: TGTGCCACCAGTGATTTGAGAGGGGAGACCGGGGAGCTGTTTTTT
CDR3aa: CATSDLRGETGELFF
abundance: -
j_gene: TRBJ2-2
v_gene: TRBV24-1
d_gene: -

CDR3nt: TGTGCCAGCAATGGGCAGAACACCGGGGAGCTGTTTTTT
CDR3aa: CASNGQNTGELFF
abundance: -
j_gene: TRBJ2-2
v_gene: TRBV6-5
d_gene: -

CDR3nt: TGTGCCAGCAGCCTATGGACAGGGTCTGAAGCTTTCTTT
CDR3aa: CASSLWTGSEAFF
abundance: -
j_gene: TRBJ1-1
v_gene: TRBV7-3
d_gene: TRBD1

CDR3nt: TGCGCCAGCAGCTTGGCCCAAAGGGGCGGCCCTGAAGCTTTCTTT
CDR3aa: CASSLAQRGGPEAFF
abundance: -
j_gene: TRBJ1-1
v_gene: TRBV5-1
d_gene: -

CDR3nt: TGTGCCAGCAGTTACGGACGGCTCGGCCATGGCTACACCTTC
CDR3aa: CASSYGRLGHGYTF
abundance: -
j_gene: TRBJ1-2
v_gene: TRBV6-5
d_gene: -

CDR3nt: TGTGCCACCTACAAAGGGACAGGGGCCGGAAACACCATATATTTT
CDR3aa: CATYKGTGAGNTIYF
abundance: -
j_gene: TRBJ1-3
v_gene: TRBV10-3
d_gene: TRBD1

CDR3nt: TGTGCCAGCAGCGTAGGGTTCCAAAATTCACCCCTCCACTTT
CDR3aa: CASSVGFQNSPLHF
abundance: -
j_gene: TRBJ1-6
v_gene: TRBV9
d_gene: -

CDR3nt: TGTGCCAGCAGCTTAATTACTAGCGGGGACCATGAGCAGTTCTTC
CDR3aa: CASSLITSGDHEQFF
abundance: few
j_gene: TRBJ2-1
v_gene: TRBV7-9
d_gene: TRBD2

CDR3nt: TGTGCCAGCAGCTTAGTAGCCGGGTCCCCCGGGACGCCCCAGCATTTT
CDR3aa: CASSLVAGSPGTPQHF
abundance: -
j_gene: TRBJ1-5
v_gene: TRBV7-2
d_gene: -

CDR3nt: TGTGCCAGCAGCCCTATCGGACAGGGGACGGAGCAGTTCTTC
CDR3aa: CASSPIGQGTEQFF
abundance: -
j_gene: TRBJ2-1
v_gene: TRBV14
d_gene: TRBD1

CDR3nt: TGTGCCAGCAGCCCAACAGGGAGCGGTCAGCCCCAGCATTTT
CDR3aa: CASSPTGSGQPQHF
abundance: -
j_gene: TRBJ1-5
v_gene: TRBV9
d_gene: -

CDR3nt: TGTGCCAGAAAACGAACGAGCTTGGGACTCGATGGCTACACCTTC
CDR3aa: CARKRTSLGLDGYTF
abundance: -
j_gene: TRBJ1-2
v_gene: TRBV27
d_gene: -

CDR3nt: TGCGCCAGCAGCTTGGGACAGGAAGGAGATGGCTACACCTTC
CDR3aa: CASSLGQEGDGYTF
abundance: -
j_gene: TRBJ1-2
v_gene: TRBV5-1
d_gene: -

CDR3nt: TGCAGCGTTAGGACAGGGGACTATGGCTACACCTTC
CDR3aa: CSVRTGDYGYTF
abundance: once
j_gene: TRBJ1-2
v_gene: TRBV29-1
d_gene: TRBD1

CDR3nt: TGTGCCAGCAGTGACGGGGGCATGGTCGCTTTCTTT
CDR3aa: CASSDGGMVAFF
abundance: -
j_gene: TRBJ1-1
v_gene: TRBV6-4
d_gene: -

CDR3nt: TGCGCCAGCAGCCAGGGTCTGAACACAGGGCGCACTGAAGCTTTCTTT
CDR3aa: CASSQGLNTGRTEAFF
abundance: -
j_gene: TRBJ1-1
v_gene: TRBV4-1
d_gene: -